One and the same sample provided the 29 T cell receptor beta chains below, sequenced in a study (dated by TCRdb to between 2015 and 2016). Library method: 5' RACE. The sequencer was an Illumina MiSeq. Using fastp at Q25 and MiXCR, TCRdb reprocessed the public reads and kept productive beta chains. Rows with a matching CDR3 protein are joined into one entry that keeps the most common DNA and genes. This sample gives roughly 55,000 distinct CDR3 sequences in total; approximately 24% of them show up just once. 2.5% to 3.5% of the sample belongs to the ten largest clones. Sequencing was carried out using tumor-infiltrating naive CD4+ T cells sorted from the breast tumor. The sample's cell subset or site label, in plain terms: naive CD4+ T cells, CD4+CD45RA+CD25-. The receptors come from a female donor with breast cancer.

This clonotype was counted ten times or more. V is TRBV12-3 or TRBV12-4 and J is TRBJ2-7; 8 bases fit TRBD2. J lost 1 base, V lost 1 base, and 3 bases had no gene match. The CDR3 is 15 amino acids. CDR3 region: CASSLGTSRSYEQYF. CDR3 DNA sequence: TGTGCCAGCAGTTTAGGGACTAGCAGGTCCTACGAGCAGTACTTC.

The V call is TRBV7-6, the J call TRBJ2-2; the match to TRBD2 covers 11 bases. V was clipped by 5 bases and J by 5 bases; unmatched bases: 7. The germline gives CDR1 SGHVS, CDR2 FNYEAQ. CDR3 length: 16 residues. CDR3 DNA: TGTGCCAGCAGCCCCTTAGCGGGGGGGCAAACCGGGGAGCTGTTTTTT. Its protein product is CASSPLAGGQTGELFF.

This clonotype was recorded a few times. V usage is TRBV12-3 or TRBV12-4 and J usage is TRBJ1-1, with D hard to call. The V gene lost 3 bases and the J gene lost 10 bases, with 12 bases spanning the gap. This CDR3 has 12 amino acids. CDR3 nucleotides: TGTGCCAGCAGTTTTTACGGGCGGCTAGCTTTCTTT. Its protein is CASSFYGRLAFF.

The DNA for the CDR3 is TGCGCCAGCAGCTTGTTGAGCGACGGAGAGCAGTACTTC. As protein: CASSLLSDGEQYF. The chain joins TRBV5-1 to TRBJ2-7; D remains unclear. The CDR3 runs 13 residues. The ends were cut back, 1 base at V and 7 bases at J, with 12 bases in the middle. CDR1 is SGHRS, CDR2 YFSETQ, per germline.

This sequence joins TRBV5-1 and TRBJ2-6, with D unresolved. The CDR3 has 14 amino acids. Deletions cut 9 bases from V and 0 bases from J, with 10 bases between. The germline V gene has CDR1 SGHRS and CDR2 YFSETQ. The CDR3 is CATNTDSGANVLTF. The CDR3 bases are TGCGCCACCAATACAGACTCTGGGGCCAACGTCCTGACTTTC.

This clonotype was seen a handful of times. The chain recombines TRBV5-1 with TRBJ1-1; a weak D match, TRBD1 (5 bases). The CDR3 length is 18 residues. Germline CDR1 SGHRS, CDR2 YFSETQ. Trimming stripped 4 bases from V and 7 bases from J, with 29 bases between. In nucleotides, the CDR3 is TGCGCCAGCAGCACCGGGCAGGGTCAACGGAAAGGGCGGCTTGAAGCTTTCTTT. Its protein product is CASSTGQGQRKGRLEAFF.

This clonotype is a singleton in its sample. The chain combines TRBV7-2 with TRBJ2-7; tentative D call: TRBD2 (5 bases). Trimming stripped 5 bases from V and 0 bases from J, with 14 bases between. Germline V gene data show CDR1 as SGHTA and CDR2 as FQGNSA. The CDR3 consists of 15 residues. Here the CDR3 DNA reads TGTGCCAGCAGCCTTCGGTCGGGGTCCTCCTACGAGCAGTACTTC. Protein product: CASSLRSGSSYEQYF.

This clonotype rates as medium-sized. J is TRBJ1-2 and V is TRBV5-1; 9 nucleotides match TRBD1. The CDR3 length is 14 residues. CDR1 is SGHRS, CDR2 YFSETQ, per germline. The V segment lost 4 bases and the J segment 6 bases; nucleotides outside the gene matches: 7. Here the CDR3 reads CASSETTGGDGYTF. CDR3 nucleotide sequence: TGCGCCAGCAGCGAGACGACAGGGGGAGATGGCTACACCTTC. Based on the CDR3 plus reference TRBV5-1 and TRBJ1-2, the full variable domain is KAGVTQTPRYLIKTRGQQVTLSCSPISGHRSVSWYQQTPGQGLQFLFEYFSETQRNKGNFPGRFSGRQFSNSRSEMNVSTLELGDSALYLCASSETTGGDGYTFGSGTRLTVV.

The rearrangement joins TRBV20-1 to TRBJ1-5, with 12 bases identical to TRBD1. This CDR3 contains 18 residues. V lost 0 bases, J lost 4 bases, and 10 bases stayed unmatched. Germline CDR1 reads DFQATT; CDR2 reads SNEGSKA (reference sequence). The CDR3 spells CSARDLGGQGARNQPQHF. CDR3 coding DNA: TGCAGTGCTAGAGATCTAGGGGGACAGGGGGCGAGGAATCAGCCCCAGCATTTT.

Only a few counts were recorded for this clonotype. The CDR3 here is CASSFQGSRNEKLFF. For the CDR3, the DNA is TGCGCCAGCAGCTTTCAGGGCAGTAGGAATGAAAAACTGTTTTTT. The chain uses TRBV5-1 and TRBJ1-4; tentative D call: TRBD1 (5 bases). Trimming cost V 2 bases and J 5 bases, with 13 bases left between them. The CDR3 length is 15 residues. Germline V gives CDR1 SGHRS, CDR2 YFSETQ.

Comment on this clonotype: One end of the junction varies from germline; a read error may be responsible. The chain is built from TRBV11-3 and TRBJ1-3; no clear D. The CDR3 is made up of 14 amino acids. CDR1 SGHNT and CDR2 YENEEA come from the germline V gene. Here the CDR3 reads CASSSQRTGNAIYF. The DNA for the CDR3 is TGTGCCAGCAGCTCCCAACGTACTGGAAACGCCATATATTTT.

This clonotype was observed a few times. V usage is TRBV18 and J usage is TRBJ1-1, with D possibly TRBD1 on 6 matching bases. Germline CDR1 and CDR2: KGHSH and LQKENI. The CDR3 contains 14 residues. V was clipped by 3 bases and J by 1 base, with 9 bases between them. CDR3 sequence (DNA): TGTGCCAGCTCACCGGGGGCCGGGAACACTGAAGCTTTCTTT. Amino acids: CASSPGAGNTEAFF.

In the case of this clonotype: Just one base apart from a much larger clone, this may be a read error. The CDR3 does not end in the conserved phenylalanine or tryptophan, so this is likely a read error. V gene TRBV27 combines with J gene TRBJ2-3, with D tentatively TRBD1 (5 bases). Trimming took 6 bases from V and 3 from J, leaving 16 bases between them. The CDR3 runs 15 residues. Germline V gene data show CDR1 as MNHEY and CDR2 as SMNVEV (reference sequence). In DNA form, the CDR3 reads TGTGCCAGCAGGGGATGGGGCGCCGGGACAGATACGCAGTATTAT. Translating gives CASRGWGAGTDTQYY.

In this sample, this clonotype turned up a few times. DNA of the CDR3: TGTGCCAGCAGCTTAGATGAAGGGATGCATACGCAGTATTTT. This encodes CASSLDEGMHTQYF. The chain has TRBV7-6 and TRBJ2-3, with D uncertain. From germline, CDR1 is SGHVS and CDR2 FNYEAQ. The CDR3 is made up of 14 amino acids. V was trimmed by 1 base and J by 7 bases, leaving 12 bases between them.

The chain combines TRBV7-9 with TRBJ2-7; 11 bases align to TRBD2. V lost 5 bases to trimming and J lost 7 bases; unmatched junction nucleotides: 7. The CDR3 totals 14 residues. Germline-derived CDR1 and CDR2 are SEHNR and FQNEAQ (reference sequence). CDR3 amino acids: CASSMTLAGGEQYF. CDR3 coding DNA: TGTGCCAGCAGCATGACCTTAGCGGGAGGGGAGCAGTACTTC.

Worth noting for this clonotype: Its ends do not fully match the called genes, so a read error is possible. This chain connects TRBV11-3 to TRBJ1-1, with a tentative D call TRBD1 (5 bases). Germline loops: CDR1 SGHNT, CDR2 YENEEA. The CDR3 spans 12 residues. CDR3 protein: CTSREWSGRAFF. The CDR3, as DNA: TGTACCAGCAGGGAGTGGTCGGGACGAGCTTTCTTT.

The V call is TRBV29-1, the J call TRBJ2-1; 8 positions match TRBD1. Trimming removed 8 bases from V and 2 bases from J; junction bases left unmatched: 11. CDR1 and CDR2 (germline): SQVTM, ANQGSEA. The CDR3 spans 15 residues. The CDR3 sequence is CSFGQGQTAYNEQFF. CDR3 nucleotide sequence: TGCAGCTTTGGACAGGGCCAAACCGCCTACAATGAGCAGTTCTTC.

This clonotype was seen only a few times. The chain recombines TRBV28 with TRBJ1-2; no clear D. Germline V lookup: CDR1 MDHEN, CDR2 SYDVKM. V lost 3 bases to trimming and J lost 0 bases, with 5 bases between them. There are 13 residues in the CDR3. CDR3 in amino acids: CASSLQSNYGYTF. The CDR3 region has the DNA TGTGCCAGCAGTTTGCAGTCTAACTATGGCTACACCTTC.

This clonotype was counted once. The chain combines TRBV6-5 with TRBJ2-7; possibly TRBD2 for D (5 bases). CDR1 is MNHEY and CDR2 is SVGAGI in the germline V gene. The V end was cut by 6 bases, the J end by 3 bases, with 9 bases between. CDR3 length: 12 amino acids. The CDR3 here is CASRPDYYEQYF. CDR3 nucleotides: TGTGCCAGCAGACCCGACTACTACGAGCAGTACTTC.

The chain couples TRBV11-1 to TRBJ2-1; TRBD2 matches 10 bases. The CDR3 length is 15 residues. Looked up from germline, CDR1 is SGHAT and CDR2 is FQDESV (reference sequence). With 3 bases clipped from V and 9 bases from J, the junction kept 8 bases outside the gene matches. The CDR3 nucleotides are TGTGCCAGCAGCTTTGGGGGACTAGCGTCGGGTGAGCAGTTCTTC. Translating it yields CASSFGGLASGEQFF.

The chain joins TRBV6-5 to TRBJ2-7, with D possibly TRBD2 on 5 matching bases. This CDR3 region has 15 residues. CDR1 and CDR2 from the germline V gene are MNHEY and SVGAGI. The ends were cut back, 0 bases at V and 4 bases at J, with 13 bases in the middle. In nucleotides, the CDR3 is TGTGCCAGCAGTTACTCGAGGACTCCGGAATACGAGCAGTACTTC. This sequence encodes CASSYSRTPEYEQYF.

The table lists this clonotype with a few counts. This chain links TRBV5-1 with TRBJ2-3, with 7 bases aligning to TRBD2. There are 14 residues in the CDR3. Germline V gene lookup returns CDR1 SGHRS and CDR2 YFSETQ. Trimming cost V 4 bases and J 5 bases; bases outside gene matches: 7. CDR3 sequence (DNA): TGCGCCAGCAGCCAGACTAGCCGGGGAGATACGCAGTATTTT. The encoded protein is CASSQTSRGDTQYF.

The gene calls are TRBV5-1 and TRBJ2-7; D is unclear. Trimming left V 3 bases short and J 2 bases short, with 3 bases between. CDR3 length: 11 residues. Germline V gene sequence: CDR1 SGHRS, CDR2 YFSETQ. The CDR3 sequence: CASSSPYEQYF. CDR3 bases: TGCGCCAGCAGCTCACCCTACGAGCAGTACTTC. Drawing the rest from reference TRBV5-1 and TRBJ2-7, the complete variable domain is KAGVTQTPRYLIKTRGQQVTLSCSPISGHRSVSWYQQTPGQGLQFLFEYFSETQRNKGNFPGRFSGRQFSNSRSEMNVSTLELGDSALYLCASSSPYEQYFGPGTRLTVT.

This clonotype was detected only a few times. A read error may explain this, as a much larger clone is one base away. This chain links TRBV5-1 with TRBJ2-3; 7 nucleotides match TRBD2. J gave up 1 base and V 3 bases, and 2 bases lay outside the gene matches. CDR3 size: 14 residues. Looked up from germline, CDR1 is SGHRS and CDR2 is YFSETQ. CDR3 amino acids: CASSSGLGTDTQYF. Here the CDR3 DNA reads TGCGCCAGCAGCTCTGGACTAGGCACAGATACGCAGTATTTT. The full variable domain, in which reference TRBV5-1 and TRBJ2-3 provide the parts outside the CDR3, is KAGVTQTPRYLIKTRGQQVTLSCSPISGHRSVSWYQQTPGQGLQFLFEYFSETQRNKGNFPGRFSGRQFSNSRSEMNVSTLELGDSALYLCASSSGLGTDTQYFGPGTRLTVL.

This clonotype was observed many times. CDR3 region: CASSYSSVTGSDQPQHF. CDR3 sequence (DNA): TGTGCCAGCAGTTACTCATCAGTAACAGGGTCGGATCAGCCCCAGCATTTT. V is TRBV6-5 and J is TRBJ1-5, with D perhaps TRBD1 (6 bases). In germline, CDR1 is MNHEY, CDR2 SVGAGI. CDR3 length: 17 residues. V shed 0 bases and J shed 5 bases, with 17 bases lying between them.

V is TRBV7-9 and J is TRBJ2-2; 7 nucleotides match TRBD2. The CDR3 spans 16 residues. After removal of 4 bases from V and 5 bases from J, the junction contained 10 bases not matched to a gene. The germline gives CDR1 SEHNR, CDR2 FQNEAQ (reference sequence). The CDR3 nucleotides are TGTGCCAGCAGCTGGGAGACGGGAGGAAGTACCGGGGAGCTGTTTTTT. This codes for CASSWETGGSTGELFF.

The V call is TRBV7-2, the J call TRBJ1-1; D is undetermined. The CDR3 length is 14 residues. Germline V gives CDR1 SGHTA, CDR2 FQGNSA. Trimming shortened V by 5 bases and J by 1 base, and 11 bases separated the two germline ends. The CDR3 here is CASSPGQANTEAFF. Here the CDR3 DNA reads TGTGCCAGCAGCCCCGGGCAGGCGAACACTGAAGCTTTCTTT.

The chain combines TRBV7-2 with TRBJ2-5; 8 nucleotides match TRBD2. Germline values: CDR1 SGHTA, CDR2 FQGNSA. This CDR3 region has 16 residues. The V and J ends lost 5 bases and 4 bases, in that order; junction bases with no gene match: 12. This CDR3 is CASSPWGAGGPETQYF. The CDR3 region has the DNA TGTGCCAGCAGCCCCTGGGGTGCGGGAGGACCAGAGACCCAGTACTTC. Combining the CDR3 with reference TRBV7-2 and TRBJ2-5 gives the whole variable domain GAGVSQSPSNKVTEKGKDVELRCDPISGHTALYWYRQSLGQGLEFLIYFQGNSAPDKSGLPSDRFSAERTGGSVSTLTIQRTQQEDSAVYLCASSPWGAGGPETQYFGPGTRLLVL.

This clonotype was seen repeatedly, ten times or more. J is TRBJ2-7 and V is TRBV28; no firm D call. V gave up 7 bases and J gave up 2 bases, with 12 bases separating them. The germline CDR1 and CDR2 sequences are MDHEN and SYDVKM. CDR3 size: 13 residues. CDR3 DNA sequence: TGTGCCAGCACCCTGACACGGCCCTACGAGCAGTACTTC. Translated: CASTLTRPYEQYF.